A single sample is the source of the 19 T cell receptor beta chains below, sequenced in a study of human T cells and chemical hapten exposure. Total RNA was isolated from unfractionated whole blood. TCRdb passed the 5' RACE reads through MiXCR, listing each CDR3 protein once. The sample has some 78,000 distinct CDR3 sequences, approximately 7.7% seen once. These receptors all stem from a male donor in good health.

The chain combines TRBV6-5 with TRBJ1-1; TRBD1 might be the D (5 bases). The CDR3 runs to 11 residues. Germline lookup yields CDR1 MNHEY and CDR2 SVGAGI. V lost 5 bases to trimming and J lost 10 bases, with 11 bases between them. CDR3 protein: CASSPGGRAFF. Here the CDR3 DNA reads TGTGCCAGCAGTCCGGGGGGGAGAGCTTTCTTT.

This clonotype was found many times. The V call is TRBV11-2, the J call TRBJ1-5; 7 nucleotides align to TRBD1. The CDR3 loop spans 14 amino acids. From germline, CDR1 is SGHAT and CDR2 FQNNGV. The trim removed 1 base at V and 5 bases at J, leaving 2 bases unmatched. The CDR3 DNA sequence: TGTGCCAGCAGCTTAGGCCAGGGGGATCAGCCCCAGCATTTT. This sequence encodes CASSLGQGDQPQHF.

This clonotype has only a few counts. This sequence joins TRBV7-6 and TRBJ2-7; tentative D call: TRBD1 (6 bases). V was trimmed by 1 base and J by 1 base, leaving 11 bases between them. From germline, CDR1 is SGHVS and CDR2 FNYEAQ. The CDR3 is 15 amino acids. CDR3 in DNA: TGTGCCAGCAGCTTAGTGGGACATGGGTCCTACGAGCAGTACTTC. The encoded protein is CASSLVGHGSYEQYF.

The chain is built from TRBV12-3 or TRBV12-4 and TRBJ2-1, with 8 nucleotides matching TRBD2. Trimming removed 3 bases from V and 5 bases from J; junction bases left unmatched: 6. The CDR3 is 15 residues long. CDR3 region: CASSLYGRADNEQFF. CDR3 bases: TGTGCCAGCAGTTTGTACGGGAGGGCGGACAATGAGCAGTTCTTC.

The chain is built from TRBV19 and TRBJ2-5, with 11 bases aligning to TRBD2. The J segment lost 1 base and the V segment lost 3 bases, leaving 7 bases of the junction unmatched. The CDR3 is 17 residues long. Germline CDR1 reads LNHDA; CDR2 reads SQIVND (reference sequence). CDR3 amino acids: CASSIHRLAGSQETQYF. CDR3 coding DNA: TGTGCCAGTAGTATCCACCGACTAGCGGGATCCCAAGAGACCCAGTACTTC.

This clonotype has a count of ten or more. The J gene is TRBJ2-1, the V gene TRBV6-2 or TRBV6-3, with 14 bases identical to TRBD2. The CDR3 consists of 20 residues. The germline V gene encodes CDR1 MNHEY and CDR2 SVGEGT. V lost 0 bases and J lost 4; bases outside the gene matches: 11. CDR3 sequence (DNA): TGTGCCAGCAGTTACTCGTTTCCGGGACTAGCGGGAGTAGATTACAATGAGCAGTTCTTC. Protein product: CASSYSFPGLAGVDYNEQFF.

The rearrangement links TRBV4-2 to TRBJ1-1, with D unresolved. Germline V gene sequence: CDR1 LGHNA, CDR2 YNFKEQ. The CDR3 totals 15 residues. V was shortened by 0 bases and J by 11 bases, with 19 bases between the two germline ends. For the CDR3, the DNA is TGTGCCAGCAGCCAAGATGTCGCCTCTCTTACGTGGGCTTTCTTT. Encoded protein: CASSQDVASLTWAFF.

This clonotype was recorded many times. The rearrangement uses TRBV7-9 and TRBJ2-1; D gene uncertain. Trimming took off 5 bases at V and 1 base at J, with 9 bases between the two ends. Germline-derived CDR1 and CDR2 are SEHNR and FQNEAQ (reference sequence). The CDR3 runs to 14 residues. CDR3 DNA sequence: TGTGCCAGCAGCCTCGTCCGGTCCTACAATGAGCAGTTCTTC. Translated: CASSLVRSYNEQFF.

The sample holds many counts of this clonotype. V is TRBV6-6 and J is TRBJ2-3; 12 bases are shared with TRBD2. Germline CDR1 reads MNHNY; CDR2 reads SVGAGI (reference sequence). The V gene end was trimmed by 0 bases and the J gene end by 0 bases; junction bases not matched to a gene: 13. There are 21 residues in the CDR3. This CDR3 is CASSYSILAGGGGHSTDTQYF. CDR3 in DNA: TGTGCCAGCAGTTACTCGATACTAGCGGGAGGAGGGGGCCATAGCACAGATACGCAGTATTTT.

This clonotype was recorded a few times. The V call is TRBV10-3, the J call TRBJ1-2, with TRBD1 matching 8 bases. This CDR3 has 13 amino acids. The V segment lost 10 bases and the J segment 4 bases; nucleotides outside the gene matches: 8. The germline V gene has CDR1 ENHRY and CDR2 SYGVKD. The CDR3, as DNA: TGTGCCAGCGGGACAGGTCCCAGCTATGGCTACACCTTC. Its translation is CASGTGPSYGYTF.

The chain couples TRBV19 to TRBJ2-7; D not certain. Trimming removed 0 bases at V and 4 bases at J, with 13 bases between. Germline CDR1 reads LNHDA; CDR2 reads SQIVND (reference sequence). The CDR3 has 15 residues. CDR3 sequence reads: CASSIETRAAYEQYF. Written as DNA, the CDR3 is TGTGCCAGTAGTATAGAGACACGGGCCGCTTACGAGCAGTACTTC. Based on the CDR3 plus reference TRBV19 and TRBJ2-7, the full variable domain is DGGITQSPKYLFRKEGQNVTLSCEQNLNHDAMYWYRQDPGQGLRLIYYSQIVNDFQKGDIAEGYSVSREKKESFPLTVTSAQKNPTAFYLCASSIETRAAYEQYFGPGTRLTVT.

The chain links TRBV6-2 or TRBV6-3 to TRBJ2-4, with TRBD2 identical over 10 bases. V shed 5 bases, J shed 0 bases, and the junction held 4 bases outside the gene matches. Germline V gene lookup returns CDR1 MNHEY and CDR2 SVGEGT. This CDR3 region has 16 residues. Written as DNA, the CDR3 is TGTGCCAGCAGTCTAGCGGGGGCCGTAGCCAAAAACATTCAGTACTTC. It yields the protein CASSLAGAVAKNIQYF.

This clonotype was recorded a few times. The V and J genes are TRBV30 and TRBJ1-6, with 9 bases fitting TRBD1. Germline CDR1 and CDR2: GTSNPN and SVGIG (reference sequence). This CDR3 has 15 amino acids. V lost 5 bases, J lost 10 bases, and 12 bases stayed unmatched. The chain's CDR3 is CAWDLGQGRGSPLHF. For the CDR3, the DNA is TGTGCCTGGGACCTGGGACAGGGAAGAGGGTCACCCCTCCACTTT.

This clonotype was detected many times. This CDR3 is CASSVLAGGLGDTQYF. CDR3 coding DNA: TGTGCCAGCAGCGTACTAGCGGGGGGGCTGGGAGATACGCAGTATTTT. This rearrangement joins TRBV5-6 to TRBJ2-3; 13 bases agree with TRBD2. CDR3 length: 16 amino acids. Trimming at V came to 4 bases and at J to 5 bases, leaving 7 bases not matched to a gene. The germline CDR1 and CDR2 sequences are SGHDT and YYEEEE.

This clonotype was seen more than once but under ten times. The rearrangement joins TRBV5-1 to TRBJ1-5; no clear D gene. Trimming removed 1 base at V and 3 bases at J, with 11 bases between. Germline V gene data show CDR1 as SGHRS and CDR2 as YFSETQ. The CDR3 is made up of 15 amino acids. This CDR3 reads CASSLFGEDNQPQHF. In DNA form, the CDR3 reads TGCGCCAGCAGCTTGTTCGGGGAGGACAATCAGCCCCAGCATTTT.

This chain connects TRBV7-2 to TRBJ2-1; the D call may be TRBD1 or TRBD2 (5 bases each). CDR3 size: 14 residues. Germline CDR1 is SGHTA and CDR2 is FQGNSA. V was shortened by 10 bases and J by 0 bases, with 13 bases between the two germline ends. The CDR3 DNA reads TGTGCCACGACCGGGGCTAGCTCCTACAATGAGCAGTTCTTC. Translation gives CATTGASSYNEQFF.

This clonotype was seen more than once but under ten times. This chain's CDR3 is CASSQDNYSNQPQHF. In DNA, the CDR3 is TGTGCCAGCAGCCAAGACAACTATAGCAATCAGCCCCAGCATTTT. The chain recombines TRBV3-1 with TRBJ1-5; no clear D gene. The CDR3 loop spans 15 amino acids. V lost 0 bases, J lost 0 bases, and 6 bases lay in between. CDR1 is LGHDT, CDR2 YNNKEL, per germline (reference sequence).

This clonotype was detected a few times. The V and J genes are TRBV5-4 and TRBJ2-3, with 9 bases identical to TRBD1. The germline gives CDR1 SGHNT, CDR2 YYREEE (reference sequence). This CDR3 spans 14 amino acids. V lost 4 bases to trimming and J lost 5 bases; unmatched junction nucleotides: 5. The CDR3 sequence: CASSVKTGGDTQYF. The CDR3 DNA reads TGTGCCAGCAGCGTAAAGACAGGGGGAGATACGCAGTATTTT.

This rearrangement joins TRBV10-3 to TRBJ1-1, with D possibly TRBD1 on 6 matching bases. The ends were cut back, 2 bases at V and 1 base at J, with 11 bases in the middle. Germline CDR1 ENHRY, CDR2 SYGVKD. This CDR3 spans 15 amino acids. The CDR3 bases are TGTGCCATCAGTGAGGGCAGGGGTAGGAACACTGAAGCTTTCTTT. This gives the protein CAISEGRGRNTEAFF.